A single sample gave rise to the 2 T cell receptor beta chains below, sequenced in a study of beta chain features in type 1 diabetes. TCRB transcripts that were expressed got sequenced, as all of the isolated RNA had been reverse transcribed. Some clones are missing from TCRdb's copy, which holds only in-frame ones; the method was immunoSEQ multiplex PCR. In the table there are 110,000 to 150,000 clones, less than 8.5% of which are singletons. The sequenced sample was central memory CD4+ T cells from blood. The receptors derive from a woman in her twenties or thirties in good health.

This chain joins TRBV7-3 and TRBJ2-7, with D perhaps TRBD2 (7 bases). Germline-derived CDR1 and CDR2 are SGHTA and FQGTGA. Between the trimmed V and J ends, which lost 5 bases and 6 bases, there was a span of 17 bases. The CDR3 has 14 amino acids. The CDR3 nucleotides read TGTGCCAGCAGCCTAAAGGGGGGGGTCGGCGAGCAGTACTTC. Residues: CASSLKGGVGEQYF.

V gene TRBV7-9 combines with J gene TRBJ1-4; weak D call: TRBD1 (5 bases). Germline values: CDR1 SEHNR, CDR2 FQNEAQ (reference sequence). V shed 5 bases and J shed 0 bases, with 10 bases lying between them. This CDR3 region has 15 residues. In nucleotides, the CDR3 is TGTGCCAGCAGCCGACAGTCCACAACTAATGAAAAACTGTTTTTT. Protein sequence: CASSRQSTTNEKLFF.